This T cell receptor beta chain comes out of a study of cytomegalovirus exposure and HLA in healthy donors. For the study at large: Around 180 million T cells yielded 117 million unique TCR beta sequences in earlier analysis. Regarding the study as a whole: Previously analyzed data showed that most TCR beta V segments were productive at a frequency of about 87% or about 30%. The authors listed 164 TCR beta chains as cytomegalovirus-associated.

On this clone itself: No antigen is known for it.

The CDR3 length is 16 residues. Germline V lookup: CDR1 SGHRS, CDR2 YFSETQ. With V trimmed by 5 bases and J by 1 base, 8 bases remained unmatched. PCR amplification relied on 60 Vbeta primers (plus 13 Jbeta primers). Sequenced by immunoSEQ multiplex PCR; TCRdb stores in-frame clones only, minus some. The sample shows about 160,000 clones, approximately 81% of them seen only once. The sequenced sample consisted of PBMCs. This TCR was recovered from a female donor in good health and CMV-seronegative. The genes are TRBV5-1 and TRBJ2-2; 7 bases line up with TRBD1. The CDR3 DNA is TGCGCCAGCAGTTTCACAGCAGGGGGGAACACCGGGGAGCTGTTTTTT. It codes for CASSFTAGGNTGELFF.